The sequence of this T cell receptor (beta chain) was determined in a study of cytomegalovirus exposure and HLA in healthy donors. Study-wide results and limits: Associated with cytomegalovirus, according to the listing, were 150 to 200 TCR beta chains. In terms of immune exposure information, only CMV serostatus was available. Later analysis showed TCR association rates varying by HLA locus, highest for DRB1 and lowest for HLA-C.

PCR was performed using 60 Vbeta and 13 Jbeta primers. Method: immunoSEQ multiplex PCR; TCRdb's copy keeps in-frame clones and lacks some. This repertoire shows about 190,000 clones, roughly four fifths found once; its top ten account for 3.1%. After removal of 8 bases from V and 8 bases from J, the junction contained 11 bases not matched to a gene. Germline CDR1 MDHEN, CDR2 SYDVKM. The CDR3 is 14 residues long. Points on this clone: Its specificity is unknown.

Source material: PBMCs. The V and J genes are TRBV28 and TRBJ1-2; 10 bases agree with TRBD1. The sequence derives from a woman younger than 45 in good health and CMV-seropositive. CDR3 DNA: TGTGCCAGCTCCGGGACAGGGGTGACGAAAGGCTACACCTTC. It codes for CASSGTGVTKGYTF.